This T cell receptor (beta chain) was obtained from a study of cytomegalovirus exposure and HLA in healthy donors. Study-level points and caveats: In vitro testing confirmed three CMV-associated chains as specific for CMV antigens. Sequencing likely caused a cluster of highly shared sequence variants. A list of approximately 160 TCR beta chains associated with cytomegalovirus was given.

Primers: 60 Vbeta forward and 13 Jbeta reverse. Authors' data handling: Per a later analysis, the number of unique TCR beta chains was about 78 million, of which 9 million to 14 million were shared. Produced via immunoSEQ multiplex PCR; TCRdb's table is partial and in-frame only. D and trimming come from the DNA, and the V and J calls and clone size come from that table. The table lists some 140,000 clones, 60% to 85% of them singletons. This clone occurred once. Antigen unknown. Germline V gene lookup returns CDR1 WSHSY and CDR2 SAAADI. The CDR3 spans 13 residues. Deletions cut 4 bases from V and 4 bases from J, with 11 bases between.

The V and J genes are TRBV10-2 and TRBJ2-7, with D perhaps TRBD1 (6 bases). Specimen: PBMCs. The sequence derives from a male donor in good health and CMV-seropositive. The CDR3 is CASSGGLPYEQYF. The CDR3 DNA reads as TGCGCCAGCAGTGGGGGGCTGCCATACGAGCAGTACTTC.